The present entry profiles one TCR beta chain with its context. Germline CDR1 and CDR2: MDHEN and SYDVKM. The length of the CDR3 is 14 residues. Trimming pared 2 bases from V and 3 bases from J, leaving 10 bases between. The data originate from a study of CDR3 diversity in severe acne. One entry per CDR3 protein, called by TCRdb with MiXCR from the PCR reads. The sample shows 85,000 to 120,000 distinct CDR3 sequences, around 53% of them seen only once. Sequencing was performed on blood. This receptor was obtained from a male donor with acne. The chain uses TRBV28 and TRBJ1-2, with TRBD1 as a possible D gene (5 bases). CDR3: CASSLGRGDYGYTF. The DNA for the CDR3 is TGTGCCAGCAGTTTAGGTAGGGGCGACTATGGCTACACCTTC.